A single sample is the source of the 25 T cell receptor beta chains below, sequenced in a study of T cell responses to AZD1222 COVID-19 vaccine (dated by TCRdb to the early 2020s). Libraries were prepared through the immunoSEQ multiplex PCR assay. TCRdb stores this immuneACCESS table with in-frame sequences only. Part of the clones is absent; in the studies checked, under half of the shortfall reflects unresolved V genes, and no reason is known for the rest. The sample data list some 110,000 clones, and 75% to 90% of these were observed just once. Roughly 6.9% of the sample lies in the top ten. Explained via the paper, the time point label denotes: about 28 days (+/-7) after the second vaccine dose. The specimen comprised peripheral blood, sampled 28 days after the second AZD1222 dose. The receptors here all came from an adult who received the AZD1222 COVID-19 vaccine.

The chain carries TRBV19 and TRBJ1-5, with unresolved D. CDR1 is LNHDA, CDR2 SQIVND, per germline (reference sequence). The V end lost 5 bases, the J end lost 4 bases, and 12 bases lay between the germline ends. CDR3 size: 14 residues. CDR3 sequence: CASSPRAANQPQHF. The DNA of the CDR3 is TGTGCCAGTAGTCCCCGGGCCGCAAATCAGCCCCAGCATTTT.

The chain joins TRBV29-1 to TRBJ1-2; TRBD1 might be the D (5 bases). V lost 3 bases to trimming and J lost 4 bases, with 12 bases between them. The CDR3 is made up of 13 amino acids. Germline CDR1 reads SQVTM; CDR2 reads ANQGSEA. CDR3 coding DNA: TGCAGCGTTGACGAGGGGAGCAGCTATGGCTACACCTTC. As protein: CSVDEGSSYGYTF.

This sequence joins TRBV5-4 and TRBJ2-1, with TRBD1 as a possible D gene (7 bases). Germline V gene lookup returns CDR1 SGHNT and CDR2 YYREEE (reference sequence). CDR3 length equals 14 residues. Trimming cost V 4 bases and J 6 bases, with 14 bases left between them. CDR3 in DNA: TGTGCCAGCAGCGACCGACAGGGAGGCAATGAGCAGTTCTTC. Protein product: CASSDRQGGNEQFF. The full variable domain, in which reference TRBV5-4 and TRBJ2-1 provide the parts outside the CDR3, is ETGVTQSPTHLIKTRGQQVTLRCSSQSGHNTVSWYQQALGQGPQFIFQYYREEENGRGNFPPRFSGLQFPNYSSELNVNALELDDSALYLCASSDRQGGNEQFFGPGTRLTVL.

The CDR3 DNA reads TGTGCCAGCAGCGCAACAGGGGAAGCTGAAGCTTTCTTT. Encoded protein: CASSATGEAEAFF. The V and J genes are TRBV7-9 and TRBJ1-1, with 7 bases identical to TRBD1. The CDR3 length is 13 residues. V lost 5 bases to trimming and J lost 6 bases; unmatched junction nucleotides: 6. The germline CDR1 and CDR2 sequences are SEHNR and FQNEAQ (reference sequence).

The gene calls are TRBV19 and TRBJ2-7, with 7 positions matching TRBD1. Germline CDR1 and CDR2: LNHDA and SQIVND (reference sequence). The CDR3 has 13 residues. With V trimmed by 5 bases and J by 4 bases, 5 bases remained unmatched. CDR3 DNA sequence: TGTGCCAGTAGTCCAGGGACAGATTACGAGCAGTACTTC. Translated, it gives CASSPGTDYEQYF.

The rearrangement joins TRBV5-1 to TRBJ2-1; the D gene is possibly TRBD1 (5 bases). This CDR3 comprises 14 residues. Germline loops: CDR1 SGHRS, CDR2 YFSETQ. The V end lost 3 bases, the J end lost 4 bases, and 11 bases lay between the germline ends. CDR3 loop: CASSSQGLYNEQFF. CDR3 DNA: TGCGCCAGCAGCTCGCAGGGCCTATACAATGAGCAGTTCTTC.

V and J are TRBV4-3 and TRBJ1-1; D is unresolved. This CDR3 has 14 residues. The germline CDR1 and CDR2 sequences are LGHNA and YSLEER. V gave up 1 base and J gave up 2 bases, with 8 bases separating them. DNA for the CDR3: TGCGCCAGCAGCCAAGTCTGGGGAAACACTGAAGCTTTCTTT. Protein product: CASSQVWGNTEAFF.

This rearrangement joins TRBV29-1 to TRBJ2-3; 11 bases are a match to TRBD2. The germline gives CDR1 SQVTM, CDR2 ANQGSEA. This CDR3 comprises 18 residues. Trimming took 2 bases from V and 2 from J; bases not matched to a gene: 12. CDR3 protein: CSVEPNTGLAVLTDTQYF. Written as DNA, the CDR3 is TGCAGCGTTGAACCGAACACGGGACTAGCGGTACTCACAGATACGCAGTATTTT.

The chain employs TRBV5-6 and TRBJ2-5; D is unclear. The CDR3 spans 13 residues. Trimming cost V 0 bases and J 1 base, with 4 bases left between them. The germline CDR1 and CDR2 sequences are SGHDT and YYEEEE. CDR3 bases: TGTGCCAGCAGCTTGGTATCCCAAGAGACCCAGTACTTC. It is translated as CASSLVSQETQYF.

The chain recombines TRBV9 with TRBJ2-5; D could derive from TRBD1 or TRBD2 (5 bases each). The germline CDR1 and CDR2 sequences are SGDLS and YYNGEE. V dropped 0 bases and J dropped 5 bases, with 11 bases sitting between them. The CDR3 has 14 residues. The CDR3 sequence is CASSVGGTPETQYF. For the CDR3, the DNA is TGTGCCAGCAGCGTAGGAGGGACCCCCGAGACCCAGTACTTC. Variable domain in full (rest from reference TRBV9 and TRBJ2-5): DSGVTQTPKHLITATGQRVTLRCSPRSGDLSVYWYQQSLDQGLQFLIQYYNGEERAKGNILERFSAQQFPDLHSELNLSSLELGDSALYFCASSVGGTPETQYFGPGTRLLVL.

The gene calls are TRBV30 and TRBJ2-3, with a weak D call TRBD1 (5 bases). Trimming left V 4 bases short and J 4 bases short, with 12 bases between. The CDR3 runs to 13 residues. Germline V CDR1 and CDR2: GTSNPN, SVGIG (reference sequence). CDR3 nucleotides: TGTGCCTGGACACGACAGACACCAGATACGCAGTATTTT. This encodes CAWTRQTPDTQYF. The whole variable domain, filled in from reference TRBV30 and TRBJ2-3, reads SQTIHQWPATLVQPVGSPLSLECTVEGTSNPNLYWYRQAAGRGLQLLFYSVGIGQISSEVPQNLSASRPQDRQFILSSKKLLLSDSGFYLCAWTRQTPDTQYFGPGTRLTVL.

As to this clone: This same CDR3 is encoded by further DNA sequences in the sample. V and J are TRBV5-5 and TRBJ1-2; D is unclear. V lost 0 bases, J lost 4 bases, and 13 bases lay in between. The CDR3 is made up of 15 amino acids. The germline CDR1 and CDR2 sequences are SGHKS and YYEKEE (reference sequence). This CDR3 reads CASSLGAGQLYGYTF. The CDR3, as DNA: TGTGCCAGCAGCTTGGGCGCCGGTCAGCTCTATGGCTACACCTTC. Looking up the rest from reference TRBV5-5 and TRBJ1-2 gives the full variable domain: DAGVTQSPTHLIKTRGQQVTLRCSPISGHKSVSWYQQVLGQGPQFIFQYYEKEERGRGNFPDRFSARQFPNYSSELNVNALLLGDSALYLCASSLGAGQLYGYTFGSGTRLTVV.

The V call is TRBV9, the J call TRBJ1-2; D may be TRBD1 (5 bases). V lost 4 bases to trimming and J lost 5 bases, with 15 bases between them. Germline values: CDR1 SGDLS, CDR2 YYNGEE. The CDR3 extends over 14 amino acids. The CDR3 protein is CASSNHGGLYGYTF. CDR3 nucleotides: TGTGCCAGCAGCAATCACGGGGGGTTATATGGCTACACCTTC.

The chain has TRBV28 and TRBJ2-5; 7 bases map to TRBD1. V was clipped by 7 bases and J by 7 bases; unmatched bases: 12. The CDR3 is 14 amino acids. CDR1 is MDHEN and CDR2 is SYDVKM in the germline V gene. CDR3 coding DNA: TGTGCCAGCACGGCAAACAGGGGTTGGGGGACCCAGTACTTC. It yields the protein CASTANRGWGTQYF. The variable domain in full, with the rest retrieved from reference TRBV28 and TRBJ2-5, is DVKVTQSSRYLVKRTGEKVFLECVQDMDHENMFWYRQDPGLGLRLIYFSYDVKMKEKGDIPEGYSVSREKKERFSLILESASTNQTSMYLCASTANRGWGTQYFGPGTRLLVL.

CDR3 sequence (DNA): TGTGCCAGCAGCTTAGCGGTAGGGGCGAGGACTAATGAAAAACTGTTTTTT. Encoded protein: CASSLAVGARTNEKLFF. The chain recombines TRBV7-2 with TRBJ1-4; tentative D call: TRBD1 (5 bases). In germline, CDR1 is SGHTA, CDR2 FQGNSA. CDR3 length equals 17 residues. Trimming left V 0 bases short and J 2 bases short, with 13 bases between.

The rearrangement links TRBV19 to TRBJ1-2; a possible D gene is TRBD1 (5 bases). The ends were cut back, 4 bases at V and 4 bases at J, with 13 bases in the middle. The CDR3 is 14 amino acids. In germline, CDR1 is LNHDA, CDR2 SQIVND (reference sequence). The CDR3 reads CASSKARDSYGYTF. CDR3 DNA: TGTGCCAGTAGTAAGGCCCGGGACTCCTATGGCTACACCTTC.

The chain couples TRBV5-4 to TRBJ2-7, with 16 bases aligning to TRBD2. The CDR3 covers 16 residues. The germline V gene encodes CDR1 SGHNT and CDR2 YYREEE (reference sequence). The V and J ends lost 3 bases and 7 bases, in that order; junction bases with no gene match: 7. CDR3 in DNA: TGTGCCAGCAGCTCGAAGAAGGGACTAGCGGGGGGGGAGCAGTACTTC. Its protein product is CASSSKKGLAGGEQYF. The variable domain in full, with the rest retrieved from reference TRBV5-4 and TRBJ2-7, is ETGVTQSPTHLIKTRGQQVTLRCSSQSGHNTVSWYQQALGQGPQFIFQYYREEENGRGNFPPRFSGLQFPNYSSELNVNALELDDSALYLCASSSKKGLAGGEQYFGPGTRLTVT.

The chain couples TRBV6-5 to TRBJ2-7; D gene unclear. Looked up from germline, CDR1 is MNHEY and CDR2 is SVGAGI. The CDR3 totals 14 residues. Trimming took off 9 bases at V and 2 bases at J, with 17 bases between the two ends. The CDR3 reads CASTTIGQTYEQYF. The CDR3 DNA is TGTGCCAGTACGACAATCGGTCAAACCTACGAGCAGTACTTC.

The genes are TRBV6-2 or TRBV6-3 and TRBJ2-7; D is possibly TRBD1 or TRBD2 (5 bases each). CDR1 and CDR2 from the germline V gene are MNHEY and SVGEGT. The CDR3 contains 15 residues. The V end was cut by 4 bases, the J end by 1 base, with 14 bases between. In DNA, the CDR3 is TGTGCCAGCAGTTTCCAGGGTGAGGGATCCTACGAGCAGTACTTC. This translates into CASSFQGEGSYEQYF.

The rearrangement joins TRBV5-5 to TRBJ2-3; D remains ambiguous. Per germline, CDR1 SGHKS and CDR2 YYEKEE (reference sequence). The CDR3 contains 15 residues. Trimming took off 0 bases at V and 2 bases at J, with 10 bases between the two ends. This CDR3 reads CASSLGPTLTDTQYF. The CDR3 DNA reads TGTGCCAGCAGCTTGGGACCGACCCTCACAGATACGCAGTATTTT.

The gene calls are TRBV3-1 (or the pseudogene TRBV3-2) and TRBJ1-1; 8 bases are a match to TRBD1. The V gene end was trimmed by 1 base and the J gene end by 5 bases; junction bases not matched to a gene: 3. This CDR3 comprises 14 residues. The germline CDR1 and CDR2 sequences are LGHDT and YNNKEL (reference sequence). CDR3 DNA: TGTGCCAGCAGCCAAGGGACAGGGAGGACTGAAGCTTTCTTT. It codes for CASSQGTGRTEAFF.

The CDR3 spells CASSVASRAYNEQFF. CDR3 DNA sequence: TGTGCCAGCAGCGTAGCCTCTAGAGCCTACAATGAGCAGTTCTTC. The rearrangement uses TRBV9 and TRBJ2-1; no firm D call. Trimming cost V 0 bases and J 2 bases, with 9 bases left between them. Germline V CDR1 and CDR2: SGDLS, YYNGEE. The CDR3 is made up of 15 amino acids.

The chain links TRBV4-2 to TRBJ1-3, with TRBD1 identical over 8 bases. J gave up 10 bases and V 2 bases, and 7 bases lay outside the gene matches. Germline-derived CDR1 and CDR2 are LGHNA and YNFKEQ. This CDR3 has 14 amino acids. The CDR3 coding sequence is TGTGCCAGCAGCCAATCAGGACAGGGAGGAACCATATATTTT. This gives the protein CASSQSGQGGTIYF.

The sample holds a few counts of this clone. The chain combines TRBV21-1 with TRBJ2-7; the table's D call, TRBD1, has no DNA check behind it. TRBV21-1 is given as a pseudogene. The CDR3 has 16 residues. CDR3: CASYGLQGNSAYEQYF. The CDR3 DNA follows: TGTGCCAGCTACGGGCTTCAGGGGAACAGCGCCTACGAGCAGTACTTC.

This rearrangement joins TRBV7-6 to TRBJ2-5; a possible D gene is TRBD1 (6 bases). Germline V CDR1 and CDR2: SGHVS, FNYEAQ. The CDR3 is 16 amino acids. V lost 3 bases to trimming and J lost 0 bases, with 14 bases between them. The CDR3: CASSLTGTLYQETQYF. The CDR3 DNA sequence: TGTGCCAGCAGCTTGACCGGGACATTGTACCAAGAGACCCAGTACTTC.